This is a list of T cell receptor beta chains from one sample in a study of T cell responses to AZD1222 COVID-19 vaccine. This table comes from immunoSEQ multiplex PCR, and its TCRdb copy is limited to in-frame clones, with some not included. The repertoire holds approximately 50,000 clones, 70% to 80% seen once, with 6.6% in the top ten. The sequenced sample was peripheral blood, obtained on day 0 of AZD1222 vaccination. The receptors originated from an adult in good health. CDR3s include the opening cysteine and the closing phenylalanine or tryptophan. Fields, in order: J gene, D gene, V gene, clone size, CDR3 protein, CDR3 DNA. D genes are given only for firm matches. Only part of the rows carry a size: once, few, many, or a class if the clone is expanded.

J gene: TRBJ1-6
D gene: NA
V gene: TRBV27
clone size: NA
CDR3 protein: CASSFDPYNSPLHF
CDR3 DNA: TGTGCCAGCAGCTTTGACCCCTATAATTCACCCCTCCACTTT

J gene: TRBJ2-4
D gene: NA
V gene: TRBV28
clone size: NA
CDR3 protein: CASSEGRSKNIQYF
CDR3 DNA: TGTGCCAGCAGTGAGGGGAGGTCCAAAAACATTCAGTACTTC

J gene: TRBJ1-1
D gene: TRBD1
V gene: TRBV5-1
clone size: NA
CDR3 protein: CASSPRDREAEAFF
CDR3 DNA: TGCGCCAGCAGCCCCCGGGACAGGGAGGCTGAAGCTTTCTTT

J gene: TRBJ1-5
D gene: NA
V gene: TRBV2
clone size: NA
CDR3 protein: CASSADTLSNQPQHF
CDR3 DNA: TGTGCCAGCAGTGCGGACACTCTTAGCAATCAGCCCCAGCATTTT

J gene: TRBJ2-7
D gene: NA
V gene: TRBV27
clone size: medium-sized
CDR3 protein: CASSPQVLSYEQYF
CDR3 DNA: TGTGCCAGCAGTCCCCAGGTTCTCTCCTACGAGCAGTACTTC

J gene: TRBJ1-5
D gene: NA
V gene: TRBV28
clone size: NA
CDR3 protein: CASSTFLAGNQPQHF
CDR3 DNA: TGTGCCAGCAGCACATTCCTCGCCGGGAATCAGCCCCAGCATTTT

J gene: TRBJ2-2
D gene: NA
V gene: TRBV9
clone size: NA
CDR3 protein: CASSPWGGELFF
CDR3 DNA: TGTGCCAGCAGCCCCTGGGGTGGGGAGCTGTTTTTT

J gene: TRBJ1-2
D gene: NA
V gene: TRBV19
clone size: NA
CDR3 protein: CASSIAGTNYGYTF
CDR3 DNA: TGTGCCAGTAGTATAGCGGGGACTAACTATGGCTACACCTTC

J gene: TRBJ1-5
D gene: TRBD1
V gene: TRBV6-5
clone size: NA
CDR3 protein: CASSPQGANQPQHF
CDR3 DNA: TGTGCCAGCAGCCCACAGGGGGCAAATCAGCCCCAGCATTTT

J gene: TRBJ1-2
D gene: NA
V gene: TRBV28
clone size: NA
CDR3 protein: CASSFQRTF
CDR3 DNA: TGTGCCAGCAGTTTTCAGAGAACCTTC

J gene: TRBJ2-7
D gene: TRBD1
V gene: TRBV6-1
clone size: NA
CDR3 protein: CASSVTGQGASYEQYF
CDR3 DNA: TGTGCCAGCAGTGTAACTGGACAGGGGGCTTCGTACGAGCAGTACTTC

J gene: TRBJ1-5
D gene: TRBD1
V gene: TRBV23-1
clone size: few
CDR3 protein: CASSQWWHRGHQPQHF
CDR3 DNA: TGCGCCAGCAGTCAATGGTGGCACAGGGGCCATCAGCCCCAGCATTTT

J gene: TRBJ2-2
D gene: NA
V gene: TRBV3-1/TRBV3-2
clone size: NA
CDR3 protein: CASSQSLPNTGELFF
CDR3 DNA: TGTGCCAGCAGCCAATCTCTACCGAACACCGGGGAGCTGTTTTTT

J gene: TRBJ1-3
D gene: NA
V gene: TRBV18
clone size: once
CDR3 protein: CASSPGVAGNTIYF
CDR3 DNA: TGTGCCAGCTCACCGGGGGTTGCTGGAAACACCATATATTTT

J gene: TRBJ1-6
D gene: TRBD1
V gene: TRBV28
clone size: NA
CDR3 protein: CASSFRQGWPLHF
CDR3 DNA: TGTGCCAGCAGTTTCCGACAGGGTTGGCCCCTCCACTTT

J gene: TRBJ1-6
D gene: NA
V gene: TRBV6-5
clone size: NA
CDR3 protein: CASTREGTGSSPLHF
CDR3 DNA: TGTGCCAGCACCAGAGAGGGGACGGGATCTTCACCCCTCCACTTT

J gene: TRBJ1-6
D gene: NA
V gene: TRBV6-5
clone size: NA
CDR3 protein: CASSYSISGVDSPLHF
CDR3 DNA: TGTGCCAGCAGTTACTCGATATCGGGGGTTGATTCACCCCTCCACTTT

J gene: TRBJ2-1
D gene: NA
V gene: TRBV6-5
clone size: NA
CDR3 protein: CASAMRQNFYNEQFF
CDR3 DNA: TGTGCCAGCGCGATGAGACAAAACTTCTACAATGAGCAGTTCTTC

J gene: TRBJ1-3
D gene: NA
V gene: TRBV6-2/TRBV6-3
clone size: NA
CDR3 protein: CASSYTTDSGNTIYF
CDR3 DNA: TGTGCCAGCAGTTACACGACAGACTCTGGAAACACCATATATTTT

J gene: TRBJ2-1
D gene: TRBD2
V gene: TRBV29-1
clone size: few
CDR3 protein: CSVSSGLAGVGNEQFF
CDR3 DNA: TGCAGCGTTTCCTCGGGTTTAGCGGGAGTTGGTAATGAGCAGTTCTTC

J gene: TRBJ1-1
D gene: TRBD1
V gene: TRBV5-1
clone size: NA
CDR3 protein: CASSPGRGLVLNTEAFF
CDR3 DNA: TGCGCCAGCAGCCCTGGCAGGGGGCTCGTTTTGAACACTGAAGCTTTCTTT

J gene: TRBJ1-1
D gene: NA
V gene: TRBV5-1
clone size: once
CDR3 protein: CASTPLGGLNTEAFF
CDR3 DNA: TGCGCCAGCACCCCCCTCGGAGGGCTTAACACTGAAGCTTTCTTT

J gene: TRBJ1-2
D gene: NA
V gene: TRBV6-5
clone size: once
CDR3 protein: CASSSIRGGAYGYTF
CDR3 DNA: TGTGCCAGCAGCTCAATCCGGGGGGGAGCCTATGGCTACACCTTC